Sequencing of this TCR beta chain was carried out in a study of blood T cell repertoires in COVID-19. Study in general: T cells, B-cell-depleted T cells, or PBMCs provided the cDNA or gDNA that served as material.

V shed 2 bases and J shed 1 base, with 9 bases lying between them. The CDR3 sequence is 15 residues long. The germline CDR1 and CDR2 sequences are MNHEY and SMNVEV (reference sequence). TCRdb's table, derived via immunoSEQ multiplex PCR, lists solely in-frame clones and lacks some. The sample records a few hundred thousand clones, around 84% being singletons. The V call is TRBV27, the J call TRBJ1-5, with D hard to call. Sequencing was carried out using peripheral blood. This clonotype was obtained from a woman of 80 years or more with COVID-19, enrolled during active disease. Written as DNA, the CDR3 is TGTGCCAGCAGTTTAGGGCAGAGAAGCAATCAGCCCCAGCATTTT. This sequence encodes CASSLGQRSNQPQHF.